Each of the 10 T cell receptor beta chains below was sequenced from the same sample in a study of identical twins. One entry per CDR3 protein, called by TCRdb with MiXCR from the 5' RACE reads. In the table there are roughly 200,000 distinct CDR3 sequences, 6% to 9% of which are singletons. The same sample was also studied in work on yellow fever vaccine responses in identical twins.

Sequenced input: memory (CD45RO+) T cells sorted from blood. The receptors come from a woman aged 18-35 years in good health.

This clonotype was seen a single time. This chain links TRBV3-1 with TRBJ2-6; 8 nucleotides align to TRBD2. J lost 0 bases, V lost 5 bases, and 3 bases had no gene match. The CDR3 extends over 16 amino acids. Germline CDR1 LGHDT, CDR2 YNNKEL (reference sequence). CDR3: CASSIGTSSGANVLTF. The CDR3, as DNA: TGTGCCAGCAGCATCGGGACTAGCTCTGGGGCCAACGTCCTGACTTTC.

This clonotype was seen at least ten times. DNA of the CDR3: TGTGCCAGCAGCTTTAGCGGACAGGGGAACACCGGGGAGCTGTTTTTT. Residues: CASSFSGQGNTGELFF. V usage is TRBV7-9 and J usage is TRBJ2-2; 8 bases map to TRBD1. The ends lost 3 bases at V and 1 base at J; junction bases unmatched: 4. The CDR3 is 16 amino acids. In germline, CDR1 is SEHNR, CDR2 FQNEAQ (reference sequence).

This clonotype was recorded a few times. This chain connects TRBV12-3 or TRBV12-4 to TRBJ2-1, with 12 positions matching TRBD2. V was pared by 8 bases and J by 2 bases, with 4 bases of the junction left unmatched. The CDR3 extends over 15 amino acids. DNA of the CDR3: TGTGCCAGCCTAGCGGGGGGGGGGACCTACAATGAGCAGTTCTTC. The encoded protein is CASLAGGGTYNEQFF.

This clonotype has at least ten counts. The chain carries TRBV6-1 and TRBJ2-1; TRBD2 agrees at 9 bases. The germline gives CDR1 MNHNS, CDR2 SASEGT. Germline trimming cut 2 bases from V and 8 bases from J; bases unmatched to any gene: 10. The CDR3 has 16 residues. The CDR3 protein is CASSESGGGAFDEQFF. As DNA, the CDR3 is TGTGCCAGCAGTGAAAGCGGCGGGGGGGCCTTCGATGAGCAGTTCTTC.

The V call is TRBV30, the J call TRBJ2-1, with 9 bases matching TRBD2. Losses at the gene ends were 0 bases for V and 6 bases for J; bases not matched to a gene: 15. Germline V lookup: CDR1 GTSNPN, CDR2 SVGIG (reference sequence). There are 18 residues in the CDR3. In DNA form, the CDR3 reads TGTGCCTGGAGTGTATATGGGGGCGGGGGGGCGTCCCCCAATGAGCAGTTCTTC. Its translation is CAWSVYGGGGASPNEQFF.

The chain carries TRBV5-5 and TRBJ1-2; 9 nucleotides line up with TRBD1. CDR1 and CDR2 (germline): SGHKS, YYEKEE (reference sequence). CDR3 size: 14 residues. Trimming at V came to 5 bases and at J to 6 bases, leaving 8 bases not matched to a gene. In DNA form, the CDR3 reads TGTGCCAGCAGTCGGCCGGGACAGGGACATGGCTACACCTTC. It is translated as CASSRPGQGHGYTF.

In its sample, this clonotype was seen a few times. The chain uses TRBV7-9 and TRBJ2-3; D is undetermined. V lost 2 bases and J lost 1, with 16 bases in between. The length of the CDR3 is 17 residues. CDR1 is SEHNR and CDR2 is FQNEAQ in the germline V gene (reference sequence). The CDR3, as DNA: TGTGCCAGCAGCTTATTATTAGCCCCTTCTGGCACAGATACGCAGTATTTT. Translated, it gives CASSLLLAPSGTDTQYF.

This clonotype has at least ten counts. The chain has TRBV12-3 or TRBV12-4 and TRBJ1-4; D unresolved. V lost 6 bases to trimming and J lost 8 bases, with 13 bases between them. The CDR3 covers 13 residues. The CDR3 DNA reads TGTGCCAGCAGGCCGTCGGGTACAGAAAAACTGTTTTTT. The encoded protein is CASRPSGTEKLFF.

The CDR3 region has the DNA TGTGCCAGCGGACTGGACAGGGGGCGCGAAAAACTGTTTTTT. Translating gives CASGLDRGREKLFF. The chain recombines TRBV7-2 with TRBJ1-4, with 11 bases that match TRBD1. The CDR3 is 14 residues long. With 8 bases clipped from V and 8 bases from J, the junction kept 7 bases outside the gene matches. Germline V CDR1 and CDR2: SGHTA, FQGNSA.

On this clonotype itself: At one end the junction does not follow the germline gene, possibly because of a read error. The V gene is TRBV5-1, the J gene TRBJ2-1, with a tentative D call TRBD1 (6 bases). This CDR3 region has 11 residues. Germline loops: CDR1 SGHRS, CDR2 YFSETQ. The CDR3 coding sequence is TGCCCCAGCAGCGACGGGACAGAGCAGTTCTTC. Translating it yields CPSSDGTEQFF.